This record looks at one T cell receptor (beta chain) sequence and its context. Its antigen remains unknown. The data were taken from a study of OX40 agonist ivuxolimab in advanced cancers. At the level of the study: Patients' therapy was ivuxolimab, an antibody that acts as an agonist of OX40 (CD134). A history of anti-PD-1, anti-PD-L1 or anti-CTLA-4 therapy was acceptable, and 40% to 45% had some.

Study observations and caveats: At doses 0.1 to 3.0 mg/kg, CD4+ and CD8+ clones expanded.

Samples of blood were obtained at baseline, on cycle 4 day 1, and on cycle 7 day 1. Produced via immunoSEQ multiplex PCR; TCRdb's table is partial and in-frame only. The sample yields about 45,000 clones, roughly 91% seen once. This CDR3 spans 15 amino acids. The germline gives CDR1 GTSNPN, CDR2 SVGIG (reference sequence). Trimming at V came to 4 bases and at J to 10 bases, leaving 12 bases not matched to a gene. Sequenced here: CD4+ or CD8+ T cells sorted from blood, sampled in a trial of the OX40 agonist ivuxolimab. The TCR comes from an adult with an advanced solid tumor such as melanoma, head and neck, liver or kidney cancer. The V call is TRBV30, the J call TRBJ1-6; 8 nucleotides line up with TRBD1. The DNA for the CDR3 is TGTGCCTGGAACGTCGGGACAGGAAAGTACTCACCCCTCCACTTT. Encoded protein: CAWNVGTGKYSPLHF.